What follows are 17 T cell receptor beta chains derived from one specimen sequenced in a study of blood T cell repertoires in COVID-19. The method was immunoSEQ multiplex PCR; TCRdb's version includes in-frame clones alone and lacks a portion of them. This sample has 250,000 to 350,000 clones; about 90% occur once, and the top ten carry approximately 2%. Sequencing was performed on peripheral blood. These receptors all come from a man aged 18 to 30 with active or convalescent COVID-19.

The V call is TRBV9, the J call TRBJ2-1, with 10 bases lining up with TRBD1. This CDR3 comprises 16 residues. V lost 3 bases, J lost 3 bases, and 6 bases stayed unmatched. CDR1 and CDR2 from the germline V gene are SGDLS and YYNGEE. CDR3 DNA sequence: TGTGCCAGCAGCGCTAAGACAGGGGGCTTCTACAATGAGCAGTTCTTC. Translating gives CASSAKTGGFYNEQFF. Full variable domain (rest looked up from reference TRBV9 and TRBJ2-1): DSGVTQTPKHLITATGQRVTLRCSPRSGDLSVYWYQQSLDQGLQFLIQYYNGEERAKGNILERFSAQQFPDLHSELNLSSLELGDSALYFCASSAKTGGFYNEQFFGPGTRLTVL.

The CDR3, as DNA: TGTGCCAGCAGTTACGGCGGTCTCGAGCAGTACTTC. Encoded protein: CASSYGGLEQYF. The gene calls are TRBV6-2 or TRBV6-3 and TRBJ2-7, with D unclear. Germline loops: CDR1 MNHEY, CDR2 SVGEGT. The CDR3 loop spans 12 amino acids. V lost 2 bases to trimming and J lost 6 bases, with 8 bases between them.

The chain couples TRBV7-9 to TRBJ2-5; a weak D match, TRBD2 (5 bases). Between the trimmed V and J ends, which lost 4 bases and 3 bases, there was a span of 12 bases. Germline V gene data show CDR1 as SEHNR and CDR2 as FQNEAQ (reference sequence). CDR3 length: 14 amino acids. The CDR3 coding sequence is TGTGCCAGCAGCTCCTTCTCAGCGGAAGAGACCCAGTACTTC. Translation gives CASSSFSAEETQYF.

This chain joins TRBV6-5 and TRBJ1-2; D not resolved. V gave up 5 bases and J gave up 8 bases, with 9 bases separating them. Germline assignment: CDR1 MNHEY and CDR2 SVGAGI. The CDR3 loop spans 11 amino acids. CDR3 sequence reads: CASSQTRGYTF. The CDR3, as DNA: TGTGCCAGCAGTCAGACACGCGGCTACACCTTC.

The J gene is TRBJ1-4, the V gene TRBV7-9; D is uncertain. CDR1 and CDR2 (germline): SEHNR, FQNEAQ (reference sequence). V was cut by 3 bases and J by 0 bases, with 17 bases left in between. The CDR3 is 18 amino acids. This CDR3 is CASSFKKSLSATNEKLFF. As DNA, the CDR3 is TGTGCCAGCAGCTTCAAGAAGAGCCTTTCCGCAACTAATGAAAAACTGTTTTTT.

This clone was seen just once. The genes are TRBV14 and TRBJ2-1; 9 nucleotides match TRBD1. The CDR3 loop spans 16 amino acids. Germline loops: CDR1 SGHDN, CDR2 FVKESK. Trimming at V came to 4 bases and at J to 3 bases, leaving 7 bases not matched to a gene. The CDR3 DNA reads TGTGCCAGCAGCCCACAGGGGGCCTCAGGCTACAATGAGCAGTTCTTC. As protein: CASSPQGASGYNEQFF.

V gene TRBV6-5 combines with J gene TRBJ1-4; 7 nucleotides align to TRBD1. The CDR3 consists of 15 residues. V dropped 6 bases and J dropped 6; count of bases not matched to a gene: 10. CDR1 MNHEY and CDR2 SVGAGI come from the germline V gene. Here the CDR3 reads CASRGTGTVDEKLFF. CDR3 DNA: TGTGCCAGCAGGGGGACCGGGACAGTAGATGAAAAACTGTTTTTT.

The chain combines TRBV4-1 with TRBJ2-1, with D uncertain. Germline CDR1 is MGHRA and CDR2 is YSYEKL. There are 14 residues in the CDR3. With 4 bases removed from V and 4 bases from J, the gap between germline ends came to 11 bases. CDR3 DNA sequence: TGCGCCAGCAGCCCCCTCCCCGGGTACAATGAGCAGTTCTTC. Translating gives CASSPLPGYNEQFF.

The chain is built from TRBV28 and TRBJ2-7; no firm D call. The CDR3 covers 11 residues. V dropped 2 bases and J dropped 4 bases, with 3 bases sitting between them. Germline CDR1 MDHEN, CDR2 SYDVKM. CDR3 coding DNA: TGTGCCAGCAGTTTAGAGTACGAGCAGTACTTC. Protein product: CASSLEYEQYF.

For the CDR3, the DNA is TGCAGCGTTGCTTGGGGACAGGGGGCATACGAGCAGTACTTC. Its translation is CSVAWGQGAYEQYF. The chain has TRBV29-1 and TRBJ2-7; TRBD1 matches 12 bases. V trimming: 4 bases; J trimming: 4 bases; junction bases outside the gene matches: 5. The CDR3 spans 14 residues. Germline-derived CDR1 and CDR2 are SQVTM and ANQGSEA.

The J gene is TRBJ2-2, the V gene TRBV6-5, with 7 nucleotides matching TRBD1. With 3 bases clipped from V and 6 bases from J, the junction kept 7 bases outside the gene matches. Germline loops: CDR1 MNHEY, CDR2 SVGAGI. The CDR3 length is 15 residues. CDR3 coding DNA: TGTGCCAGCAGTTATATGACAGGGAGATCCGGGGAGCTGTTTTTT. As protein: CASSYMTGRSGELFF.

This sequence joins TRBV11-2 and TRBJ1-4, with D perhaps matching TRBD1 (5 bases). Germline CDR1 SGHAT, CDR2 FQNNGV. The CDR3 sequence is 16 residues long. V lost 6 bases to trimming and J lost 6 bases, with 20 bases between them. The CDR3 reads CASRPTDTHEDEKLFF. The CDR3 DNA sequence: TGTGCCAGCAGGCCGACAGATACCCATGAGGATGAAAAACTGTTTTTT.

The chain couples TRBV5-1 to TRBJ1-6; D gene unclear. This CDR3 is 17 amino acids long. Trimming cost V 4 bases and J 4 bases, with 18 bases left between them. Germline lookup yields CDR1 SGHRS and CDR2 YFSETQ. DNA of the CDR3: TGCGCCAGCAGCCCGAGTCCAACTTCGGGGTATAATTCACCCCTCCACTTT. It translates to CASSPSPTSGYNSPLHF.

The chain employs TRBV19 and TRBJ1-5, with 7 bases that match TRBD1. Trimming took 3 bases from V and 4 from J; bases not matched to a gene: 6. The CDR3 contains 15 residues. Looked up from germline, CDR1 is LNHDA and CDR2 is SQIVND (reference sequence). This chain's CDR3 is CASSMYGTENQPQHF. DNA of the CDR3: TGTGCCAGTAGTATGTATGGGACAGAGAATCAGCCCCAGCATTTT.

The genes are TRBV7-8 and TRBJ1-5; D is unresolved. The germline V and J ends were trimmed by 5 bases and 2 bases, with 10 bases remaining between them. CDR1 and CDR2 (germline): SGHVS, FQNEAQ. The CDR3 spans 14 residues. CDR3 DNA sequence: TGTGCCAGCAGCCTCAGGAAAGGCAATCAGCCCCAGCATTTT. As protein: CASSLRKGNQPQHF.

V and J are TRBV29-1 and TRBJ1-1, with TRBD1 identical over 12 bases. J lost 4 bases, V lost 6 bases, and 9 bases had no gene match. The CDR3 runs 15 residues. Germline V gives CDR1 SQVTM, CDR2 ANQGSEA. The CDR3 DNA is TGCAGCGTAAACCGGGACAGGGGGCCGAGCACTGAAGCTTTCTTT. Translated: CSVNRDRGPSTEAFF. Filled out from reference TRBV29-1 and TRBJ1-1, the complete variable domain reads SAVISQKPSRDICQRGTSLTIQCQVDSQVTMMFWYRQQPGQSLTLIATANQGSEATYESGFVIDKFPISRPNLTFSTLTVSNMSPEDSSIYLCSVNRDRGPSTEAFFGQGTRLTVV.

J is TRBJ2-1 and V is TRBV19; no reliable D call. This CDR3 has 14 amino acids. Germline CDR1 reads LNHDA; CDR2 reads SQIVND (reference sequence). V lost 7 bases, J lost 8 bases, and 18 bases lay in between. The CDR3 reads CASKAWVRNHEQFF. In nucleotides, the CDR3 is TGTGCCAGTAAGGCGTGGGTGAGGAACCATGAGCAGTTCTTC.